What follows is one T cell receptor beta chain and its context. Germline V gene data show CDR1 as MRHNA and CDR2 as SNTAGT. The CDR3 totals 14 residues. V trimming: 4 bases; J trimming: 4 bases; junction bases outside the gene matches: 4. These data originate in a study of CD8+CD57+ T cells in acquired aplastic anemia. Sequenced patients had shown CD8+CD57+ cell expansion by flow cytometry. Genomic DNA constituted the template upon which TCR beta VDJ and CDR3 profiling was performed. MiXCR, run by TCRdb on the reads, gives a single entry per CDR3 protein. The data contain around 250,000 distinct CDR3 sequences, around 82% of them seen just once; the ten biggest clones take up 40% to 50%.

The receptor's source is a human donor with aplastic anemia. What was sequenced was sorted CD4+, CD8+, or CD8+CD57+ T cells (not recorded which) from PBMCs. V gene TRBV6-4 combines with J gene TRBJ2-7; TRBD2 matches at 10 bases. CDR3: CASSVGTSEYEQYV. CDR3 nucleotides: TGTGCCAGCAGTGTCGGGACTAGCGAATACGAGCAGTACGTC.